This T cell receptor beta chain was identified during a study of Ad26.COV2.S vaccination and SARS-CoV-2 variants. Study details: Once, or twice with 56 days between doses, Ad26.COV2.S was given intramuscularly. General observations from the study: Researchers reported similar non-spike TCR breadth in vaccine and placebo recipients. Placebo recipients showed lower spike-specific TCR breadth than vaccinees. Post-vaccination spike-specific CD8+ and CD4+ T cell responses reportedly had substantial breadth.

Clones were sequenced by immunoSEQ multiplex PCR, and TCRdb holds only the in-frame ones, with some missing. Counted here are 450,000 to 550,000 clones, roughly nine tenths occurring once; the ten biggest clones make up about 1.5%. Specified treatment: 15 to 20 received Ad26.COV2.S at low or high dose, single or two shots; about 5 received placebo; per-sample allocation not given. Day 63 after the first vaccine or placebo injection was the time point for sampling. With regard to this clone: Its specificity is not known.

The V and J ends lost 3 bases and 5 bases respectively, with 18 bases between them. Germline loops: CDR1 SGDLS, CDR2 YYNGEE. The CDR3 covers 15 residues. The receptor was derived from a person between 18 and 60 years old who received the Ad26.COV2.S COVID-19 vaccine or a placebo. The starting material was peripheral blood, obtained in a trial of Ad26.COV2.S vaccine versus placebo. V gene TRBV9 combines with J gene TRBJ2-7, with D possibly matching TRBD2 (6 bases). The CDR3 is CASSASGLPAHEQYF. The CDR3 bases are TGTGCCAGCAGCGCCTCGGGACTTCCGGCCCACGAGCAGTACTTC.